Listed here are 26 T cell receptor beta chains from one sample, sequenced in a study of blood T cell repertoires in COVID-19. TCRdb's copy holds only in-frame clones and misses some; the assay was immunoSEQ multiplex PCR. Here the sample spans 200,000 or so clones, around 85% being singletons. The material sequenced was peripheral blood. The receptors were sampled from a man between 65 and 85 years old with active or convalescent COVID-19.

The chain recombines TRBV28 with TRBJ1-2, with 7 bases that match TRBD1. In germline, CDR1 is MDHEN, CDR2 SYDVKM. This CDR3 is built from 12 residues. J was trimmed by 5 bases and V by 6 bases; bases with no gene match: 3. DNA of the CDR3: TGTGCCAGCAGACAGGGGATTTATGGCTACACCTTC. Translation: CASRQGIYGYTF.

The chain employs TRBV4-3 and TRBJ2-7; 9 positions agree with TRBD2. Germline V CDR1 and CDR2: LGHNA, YSLEER. V gave up 1 base and J gave up 3 bases; unmatched junction bases: 4. The length of the CDR3 is 15 residues. CDR3 residues: CASSQVAGGIYEQYF. In DNA, the CDR3 is TGCGCCAGCAGCCAAGTCGCGGGGGGGATCTACGAGCAGTACTTC.

V is TRBV3-1 (or the pseudogene TRBV3-2) and J is TRBJ1-5; D is unresolved. Trimming pared 4 bases from V and 7 bases from J, leaving 11 bases between. The CDR3 totals 13 residues. The germline V gene has CDR1 LGHDT and CDR2 YNNKEL (reference sequence). CDR3 nucleotides: TGTGCCAGCAGCCGCCGGCCAGGACAGCCCCAGCATTTT. Protein product: CASSRRPGQPQHF.

This rearrangement joins TRBV14 to TRBJ2-1, with TRBD2 as a possible D gene (5 bases). Germline lookup yields CDR1 SGHDN and CDR2 FVKESK. The CDR3 runs 12 residues. The V gene lost 5 bases and the J gene lost 13 bases, with 15 bases spanning the gap. CDR3 residues: CASSSERLRQFF. As DNA, the CDR3 is TGTGCCAGCAGCTCGGAGCGGTTGCGACAGTTCTTC. The variable domain in full, completed from reference TRBV14 and TRBJ2-1, reads EAGVTQFPSHSVIEKGQTVTLRCDPISGHDNLYWYRRVMGKEIKFLLHFVKESKQDESGMPNNRFLAERTGGTYSTLKVQPAELEDSGVYFCASSSERLRQFFGPGTRLTVL.

The rearrangement joins TRBV30 to TRBJ1-2; the D gene is possibly TRBD1 (6 bases). Germline V CDR1 and CDR2: GTSNPN, SVGIG (reference sequence). The CDR3 length is 13 residues. V was pared by 0 bases and J by 6 bases, with 11 bases between. The CDR3 DNA sequence: TGTGCCTGGAGTGTGGCGGGGGGCCATGGCTACACCTTC. This codes for CAWSVAGGHGYTF.

The CDR3 protein is CAIRNDRNEKLFF. As DNA, the CDR3 is TGTGCCATCAGAAACGACAGGAATGAAAAACTGTTTTTT. This rearrangement joins TRBV10-3 to TRBJ1-4; TRBD1 is a possible D gene (6 bases). The CDR3 is made up of 13 amino acids. The V end was cut by 6 bases, the J end by 5 bases, with 10 bases between. The V gene's germline CDR1 is ENHRY and CDR2 SYGVKD.

J is TRBJ2-2 and V is TRBV15; 8 bases match TRBD2. CDR3 length equals 15 residues. Germline V CDR1 and CDR2: LNHNV, YYDKDF (reference sequence). The V gene end was trimmed by 1 base and the J gene end by 4 bases; junction bases not matched to a gene: 2. CDR3 sequence (DNA): TGTGCCACCAGCAGAGCCAGCGGGAGCACCGGGGAGCTGTTTTTT. Its protein product is CATSRASGSTGELFF.

CDR3 coding DNA: TGTGCCAGCAGCGACCCGGGACTAGCGGGTACCCAGTACTTC. Protein product: CASSDPGLAGTQYF. V gene TRBV5-4 combines with J gene TRBJ2-5, with 12 bases fitting TRBD2. This CDR3 has 14 amino acids. The J segment lost 8 bases and the V segment lost 4 bases, leaving 6 bases of the junction unmatched. CDR1 and CDR2 (germline): SGHNT, YYREEE (reference sequence).

The gene calls are TRBV4-1 and TRBJ2-4; 9 nucleotides align to TRBD1. J gave up 6 bases and V 2 bases, and 5 bases lay outside the gene matches. The CDR3 is made up of 15 amino acids. Germline V lookup: CDR1 MGHRA, CDR2 YSYEKL. CDR3 sequence reads: CASSQYTGGLNIQYF. CDR3 in DNA: TGCGCCAGCAGCCAATATACAGGGGGCCTAAACATTCAGTACTTC.

The chain recombines TRBV21-1 with TRBJ1-5; TRBD1 was called by the table and not checked on the DNA. TRBV21-1 is marked as a pseudogene. The CDR3 contains 16 residues. The DNA for the CDR3 is TGTGCCAGCAGCAAAGAACAGAGTTATAGCAATCAGCCCCAGCATTTT. Translation: CASSKEQSYSNQPQHF.

The chain uses TRBV7-9 and TRBJ2-2; 9 bases map to TRBD1. Germline V lookup: CDR1 SEHNR, CDR2 FQNEAQ (reference sequence). V was pared by 4 bases and J by 4 bases, with 7 bases of the junction left unmatched. This CDR3 has 16 amino acids. The CDR3 sequence: CASSSTGTGTTGELFF. The CDR3 region has the DNA TGTGCCAGCAGCTCGACCGGGACAGGGACCACCGGGGAGCTGTTTTTT. The whole variable domain, filled in from reference TRBV7-9 and TRBJ2-2, reads DTGVSQNPRHKITKRGQNVTFRCDPISEHNRLYWYRQTLGQGPEFLTYFQNEAQLEKSRLLSDRFSAERPKGSFSTLEIQRTEQGDSAMYLCASSSTGTGTTGELFFGEGSRLTVL.

The chain employs TRBV9 and TRBJ2-2, with a tentative D call TRBD2 (6 bases). Per germline, CDR1 SGDLS and CDR2 YYNGEE. CDR3 length: 14 residues. The V end was cut by 0 bases, the J end by 4 bases, with 7 bases between. CDR3 in DNA: TGTGCCAGCAGCGTAGGGAGGGTCACCGGGGAGCTGTTTTTT. This codes for CASSVGRVTGELFF. Full variable domain (missing parts from reference TRBV9 and TRBJ2-2): DSGVTQTPKHLITATGQRVTLRCSPRSGDLSVYWYQQSLDQGLQFLIQYYNGEERAKGNILERFSAQQFPDLHSELNLSSLELGDSALYFCASSVGRVTGELFFGEGSRLTVL.

The chain links TRBV4-2 to TRBJ2-2; 11 bases map to TRBD1. The CDR3 totals 18 residues. The J segment lost 5 bases and the V segment lost 0 bases, leaving 8 bases of the junction unmatched. CDR1 and CDR2 from the germline V gene are LGHNA and YNFKEQ. This CDR3 is CASSQDPGQGARTGELFF. In nucleotides, the CDR3 is TGTGCCAGCAGCCAAGATCCAGGACAGGGGGCGCGTACCGGGGAGCTGTTTTTT.

This rearrangement joins TRBV2 to TRBJ2-3, with a weak D call TRBD2 (5 bases). Germline lookup yields CDR1 SNHLY and CDR2 FYNNEI. Trimming pared 7 bases from V and 4 bases from J, leaving 15 bases between. This CDR3 has 14 residues. This chain's CDR3 is CASTILVSADTQYF. The CDR3, as DNA: TGTGCCAGCACGATACTAGTTAGCGCAGATACGCAGTATTTT.

The chain combines TRBV6-5 with TRBJ1-3; unclear D gene. Trimming removed 9 bases at V and 4 bases at J, with 16 bases between. Germline values: CDR1 MNHEY, CDR2 SVGAGI. This CDR3 comprises 14 residues. The CDR3 sequence: CASSMGSLGNTIYF. The CDR3 region has the DNA TGTGCCAGTTCCATGGGGAGCCTCGGAAACACCATATATTTT.

J is TRBJ1-2 and V is TRBV5-4; 9 nucleotides agree with TRBD1. The CDR3 covers 15 residues. V lost 4 bases and J lost 0; bases outside the gene matches: 4. Germline CDR1 SGHNT, CDR2 YYREEE (reference sequence). CDR3 in amino acids: CASSLTGGSNYGYTF. The CDR3 bases are TGTGCCAGCAGCCTAACAGGGGGCTCTAACTATGGCTACACCTTC.

V usage is TRBV6-5 and J usage is TRBJ1-6; D unresolved. V lost 5 bases and J 9 bases, leaving 17 bases between the germline ends. The CDR3 is made up of 15 amino acids. Looked up from germline, CDR1 is MNHEY and CDR2 is SVGAGI. CDR3 sequence reads: CASSQREGIGSPLHF. The CDR3 nucleotides are TGTGCCAGCAGTCAGAGGGAGGGAATAGGTTCACCCCTCCACTTT.

V and J are TRBV5-6 and TRBJ2-7, with 7 bases identical to TRBD1. The CDR3 is 14 amino acids. The V segment lost 4 bases and the J segment 3 bases; nucleotides outside the gene matches: 7. Germline loops: CDR1 SGHDT, CDR2 YYEEEE. The CDR3 nucleotides read TGTGCCAGCAGCACGAGACAGGGCCTCTACGAGCAGTACTTC. This encodes CASSTRQGLYEQYF. Variable domain in full (rest from reference TRBV5-6 and TRBJ2-7): DAGVTQSPTHLIKTRGQQVTLRCSPKSGHDTVSWYQQALGQGPQFIFQYYEEEERQRGNFPDRFSGHQFPNYSSELNVNALLLGDSALYLCASSTRQGLYEQYFGPGTRLTVT.

The genes are TRBV6-2 or TRBV6-3 and TRBJ1-5; D possibly corresponds to TRBD1 (5 bases). V shed 3 bases and J shed 9 bases, with 15 bases lying between them. There are 14 residues in the CDR3. The germline CDR1 and CDR2 sequences are MNHEY and SVGEGT. The CDR3: CASSYGGIRPPQHF. In DNA form, the CDR3 reads TGTGCCAGCAGTTATGGGGGGATTCGTCCGCCCCAGCATTTT.

The V and J genes are TRBV30 and TRBJ1-5; D uncertain. The CDR3 extends over 15 amino acids. The germline V and J ends were trimmed by 0 bases and 2 bases, with 11 bases remaining between them. From germline, CDR1 is GTSNPN and CDR2 SVGIG (reference sequence). The CDR3 bases are TGTGCCTGGAGTGTACGGGGTTTTGGCAATCAGCCCCAGCATTTT. Translation gives CAWSVRGFGNQPQHF.

V gene TRBV28 combines with J gene TRBJ1-4; D unclear. In germline, CDR1 is MDHEN, CDR2 SYDVKM. The ends were cut back, 2 bases at V and 2 bases at J, with 9 bases in the middle. CDR3 length: 15 residues. The CDR3 region is CASSLLSSTNEKLFF. For the CDR3, the DNA is TGTGCCAGCAGTTTACTGTCGAGCACTAATGAAAAACTGTTTTTT.

The chain couples TRBV9 to TRBJ2-7, with D maybe TRBD1 (6 bases). CDR1 is SGDLS, CDR2 YYNGEE, per germline. CDR3 length equals 15 residues. The V end was cut by 2 bases, the J end by 3 bases, with 15 bases between. CDR3 in DNA: TGTGCCAGCAGCGTCGGCCAACAGGGAAACTACGAGCAGTACTTC. Translated, it gives CASSVGQQGNYEQYF.

The chain employs TRBV6-5 and TRBJ1-2, with a tentative D call TRBD1 (5 bases). This CDR3 has 14 residues. Germline V lookup: CDR1 MNHEY, CDR2 SVGAGI. V lost 6 bases to trimming and J lost 7 bases, with 18 bases between them. The CDR3 is CASSWGRLGGGYTF. Written as DNA, the CDR3 is TGTGCCAGCAGCTGGGGCAGGCTTGGTGGTGGCTACACCTTC.

The rearrangement uses TRBV30 and TRBJ1-4; D is unresolved. V was pared by 4 bases and J by 8 bases, with 17 bases between. The CDR3 is made up of 14 amino acids. Germline CDR1 GTSNPN, CDR2 SVGIG (reference sequence). CDR3 bases: TGTGCCTGGACCGGGCCTCCACGAGGGGAAAAACTGTTTTTT. Encoded protein: CAWTGPPRGEKLFF. Complete variable domain (other parts from reference TRBV30 and TRBJ1-4): SQTIHQWPATLVQPVGSPLSLECTVEGTSNPNLYWYRQAAGRGLQLLFYSVGIGQISSEVPQNLSASRPQDRQFILSSKKLLLSDSGFYLCAWTGPPRGEKLFFGSGTQLSVL.

The CDR3 DNA sequence: TGTGCCAGCAGACCAGGACTAGCGGGGGGCCAAGAGACCCAGTACTTC. It encodes CASRPGLAGGQETQYF. The chain is built from TRBV6-6 and TRBJ2-5; 14 bases fit TRBD2. Trimming at V came to 6 bases and at J to 1 base, leaving 4 bases not matched to a gene. Germline V lookup: CDR1 MNHNY, CDR2 SVGAGI (reference sequence). The CDR3 is 16 amino acids.

This clone was counted a few times. The chain has TRBV6-2 or TRBV6-3 and TRBJ1-2, with D possibly TRBD1 on 5 matching bases. CDR1 MNHEY and CDR2 SVGEGT come from the germline V gene. V lost 5 bases, J lost 8 bases, and 12 bases lay in between. CDR3 length: 12 residues. Here the CDR3 reads CASSHDSLGYTF. CDR3 bases: TGTGCCAGCAGTCACGACAGTCTCGGCTACACCTTC.